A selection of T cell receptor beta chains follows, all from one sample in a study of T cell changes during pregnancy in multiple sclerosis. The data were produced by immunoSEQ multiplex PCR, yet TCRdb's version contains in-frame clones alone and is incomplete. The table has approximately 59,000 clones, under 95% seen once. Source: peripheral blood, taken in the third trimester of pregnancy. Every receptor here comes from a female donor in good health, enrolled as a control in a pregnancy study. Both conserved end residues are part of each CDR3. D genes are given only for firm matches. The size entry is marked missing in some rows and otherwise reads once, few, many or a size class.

TGTGCCAGTAGTATAGATCTGTTAGGGGGCGGTTCGATGAACACTGAAGCTTTCTTT,CASSIDLLGGGSMNTEAFF,TRBV19,NA,TRBD1,TRBJ1-1
TGTGCCAGCAGTGGCAGCGAGCGGGGCTACACCTTC,CASSGSERGYTF,TRBV6-1,once,NA,TRBJ1-2
TGTGCCAGCAGCAAAGGACAGAAAGCCTATGGCTACACCTTC,CASSKGQKAYGYTF,TRBV5-4,NA,NA,TRBJ1-2
TGCGCCAGCAGCCGTTCCGGGGAGCTGTTTTTT,CASSRSGELFF,TRBV5-1,NA,NA,TRBJ2-2
TGTGCCTGGAGTGTAGGGTTTGGGGACAGGGGCCCAGATACGCAGTATTTT,CAWSVGFGDRGPDTQYF,TRBV30,NA,TRBD1,TRBJ2-3
TGCGCCAGCAGCACCTTAGTCGCAGATACGCAGTATTTT,CASSTLVADTQYF,TRBV5-1,NA,NA,TRBJ2-3
TGCAGCGCTGCGGGTGACAGGGCGAACGAGCAGTACTTC,CSAAGDRANEQYF,TRBV29-1,NA,TRBD1,TRBJ2-7
TGTGCCAGCAGTTACGGCGGGGGGGCCTCCTACAATGAGCAGTTCTTC,CASSYGGGASYNEQFF,TRBV6-5,NA,TRBD2,TRBJ2-1
TGTGCCAGCAGCCAAGCCAATAGGGGAACTGAAGCTTTCTTT,CASSQANRGTEAFF,TRBV4-2,NA,NA,TRBJ1-1
TGTGCCAGCAGGCACAGGGGGCTGAATTCACCCCTCCACTTT,CASRHRGLNSPLHF,TRBV14,NA,TRBD1,TRBJ1-6
TGCAGTGCTCAGGGCAACGAGCAGTACTTC,CSAQGNEQYF,TRBV20-1,NA,NA,TRBJ2-7
TGTGCCAGCAGCCGGGGTAGTAACTATGGCTACACCTTC,CASSRGSNYGYTF,TRBV11-2,NA,NA,TRBJ1-2
TGTGCCAGCAGGGCAGGGGTTGAAGCTTTCTTT,CASRAGVEAFF,TRBV2,once,NA,TRBJ1-1
TGTGCCAGCAGCTTAAATACAGGGTCGGGAAACACCATATATTTT,CASSLNTGSGNTIYF,TRBV7-8,NA,NA,TRBJ1-3
TGTGCCAGCAGTCCCGGGACTCAGTACAATGAGCAGTTCTTC,CASSPGTQYNEQFF,TRBV7-3,NA,NA,TRBJ2-1
TGTGCCAGCAGCCGGGGGGGGAGCACAGATACGCAGTATTTT,CASSRGGSTDTQYF,TRBV6-6,NA,TRBD2,TRBJ2-3
TGTGCCAGCTCACCTCGACAGGAGTCTCGTGGCTACACCTTC,CASSPRQESRGYTF,TRBV18,NA,NA,TRBJ1-2
TGTGCCAGCGGAACAGGGGGCAATGAGCAGTTCTTC,CASGTGGNEQFF,TRBV11-3,NA,TRBD1,TRBJ2-1
TGTGCCAGCAGCTTCGGGACAGCCTACGAGCAGTACTTC,CASSFGTAYEQYF,TRBV7-2,NA,TRBD1,TRBJ2-7
TGTGCCAGTAGTCCCTTGGGGACAGGGCATCAGCCCCAGCATTTT,CASSPLGTGHQPQHF,TRBV19,once,TRBD1,TRBJ1-5
TGCGCCAGCAGCTTGGTTACGGGGAACACCGGGGAGCTGTTTTTT,CASSLVTGNTGELFF,TRBV5-1,NA,NA,TRBJ2-2
TGCGCCAGCAGCCAAGGACTAGCGGGAAAAGAGACCCAGTACTTC,CASSQGLAGKETQYF,TRBV4-3,NA,TRBD2,TRBJ2-5
TGTGCCAGCAGTTACGCAGAAGAAAGTACTGAAGCTTTCTTT,CASSYAEESTEAFF,TRBV6-5,NA,NA,TRBJ1-1
TGTGCCAGCAGCCGGGGGGCAGGGCGGCCGAACACTGAAGCTTTCTTT,CASSRGAGRPNTEAFF,TRBV5-8,NA,NA,TRBJ1-1
TGTGCCAGCAGCCTCGGGACAGGACTTAGCAATCAGCCCCAGCATTTT,CASSLGTGLSNQPQHF,TRBV5-8,NA,TRBD1,TRBJ1-5
TGTGCCAGCAGTTTGGCGGGCGCGAACACCGGGGAGCTGTTTTTT,CASSLAGANTGELFF,TRBV27,NA,NA,TRBJ2-2